A selection of T cell receptor beta chains follows, all from one sample in a study of T cells in Graves' hyperthyroidism and ophthalmopathy. TCRdb processed the multiplex PCR reads anew with MiXCR; each CDR3 protein has one entry. This sample carries some 560,000 distinct CDR3 sequences, roughly 15% of them seen once, and the ten largest clones take around 13%. Sample: blood. These receptor sequences come from a woman between 40 and 50 years old with Graves' hyperthyroidism. Each CDR3 is given with its conserved first and last residue. The order of the fields is clone size, D gene, V gene, J gene, CDR3 DNA, CDR3 protein. D genes are given only for firm matches. For some rows the clone size is stated as once, few or many, or as a class when expanded; others skip it.

few,-,TRBV27,TRBJ2-3,TGTGCCAGCAGTGAAGCAGGAGATACGCAGTATTTT,CASSEAGDTQYF
few,-,TRBV4-1,TRBJ2-7,TGCGCCAGCAGCCAACGGGACGGCTACGAGCAGTACTTC,CASSQRDGYEQYF
many,TRBD2,TRBV5-1,TRBJ2-3,TGCGCCAGCAGCTTGCCGGGACTAGCGGGAGTCACAGATACGCAGTATTTT,CASSLPGLAGVTDTQYF
few,TRBD1,TRBV6-1,TRBJ2-5,TGTGCCAGTACGGGACAGTACCAAGAGACCCAGTACTTC,CASTGQYQETQYF
once,TRBD2,TRBV7-2,TRBJ2-5,TGTGCCAGCAGCACCCGAGGGGGACTAGCGTTGGAGACCCAGTACTTC,CASSTRGGLALETQYF
many,TRBD2,TRBV5-8,TRBJ2-1,TGTGCCAGCAGCTGGGTACTAGCGGGAGGTTACAATGAGCAGTTCTTC,CASSWVLAGGYNEQFF
many,-,TRBV28,TRBJ1-5,TGTGCCAGCTCCCCTAAGGGTCAGCCCCAGCATTTT,CASSPKGQPQHF
-,-,TRBV6-1,TRBJ1-2,TGTGCCAGCAGTGCAGAAACAGTGCTCTATGGCTACACCTTC,CASSAETVLYGYTF
many,TRBD1,TRBV20-1,TRBJ2-7,TGCAGTGTGCCCCGGACAGGGTCCTTCGAGCAGTACTTC,CSVPRTGSFEQYF
many,-,TRBV30,TRBJ1-5,TGTGCCTGGAGTGTGGCCGGAAATAGCAATCAGCCCCAGCATTTT,CAWSVAGNSNQPQHF
-,TRBD1,TRBV28,TRBJ2-1,TGTGCCAGCAGTACTACCGGGACAGGGGGCTGGAATGAGCAGTTCTTC,CASSTTGTGGWNEQFF
few,-,TRBV6-1,TRBJ1-1,TGTGCCAGCACGCAATTGACGAACACTGAAGCTTTCTTT,CASTQLTNTEAFF
-,-,TRBV5-1,TRBJ2-5,TGCGCCAGCAGCGTGGACCCGAAACTGGCCCAGTACTTC,CASSVDPKLAQYF
few,-,TRBV29-1,TRBJ1-3,TGCAGCGTTGATGAGGGAGGAAACACCATATATTTT,CSVDEGGNTIYF
few,-,TRBV15,TRBJ2-2,TGTGCCACCCGGACACTAAACACCGGGGAGCTGTTTTTT,CATRTLNTGELFF
-,TRBD2,TRBV18,TRBJ2-3,TGTGCCAGCTCACCAAGGGAGGGCCTTGGGGCAGATACGCAGTATTTT,CASSPREGLGADTQYF
many,TRBD2,TRBV20-1,TRBJ2-7,TGCAGTGCTGGGCGGGAGTGGAACGAGCAGTACTTC,CSAGREWNEQYF
-,-,TRBV27,TRBJ2-6,TGTGCCAGCAGTCCCGCCTACTCTGGGGCCAACGTCCTGACTTTC,CASSPAYSGANVLTF
-,-,TRBV5-1,TRBJ2-7,TGCGCCAACGGAAAAGCCAGCTACGAGCAGTACTTC,CANGKASYEQYF
many,-,TRBV5-5,TRBJ2-3,TGTGCCAGCAGCCTCGACCGACCAACCACAGATACGCAGTATTTT,CASSLDRPTTDTQYF
many,-,TRBV5-1,TRBJ2-7,TGCGCCAGCAGCTTGGGGAGAAATAGGGACGAGCAGTACTTC,CASSLGRNRDEQYF
-,TRBD2,TRBV19,TRBJ2-5,TGTGCCAGTAGTACCTGGACTAGCGGTGAAGAGACCCAGTACTTC,CASSTWTSGEETQYF
-,-,TRBV7-9,TRBJ1-2,TGTGCCAGCAGCCCCCAGGTTAACTATGGCTACACCTTC,CASSPQVNYGYTF
many,TRBD1,TRBV12-3/TRBV12-4,TRBJ1-1,TGTGCCAGCACCAGACAGGGGGCGGGAAACACTGAAGCTTTCTTT,CASTRQGAGNTEAFF
many,-,TRBV11-2,TRBJ2-7,TGTGCCAGCAGCCCCGCCAGCTCCTACGAGCAGTACTTC,CASSPASSYEQYF
few,TRBD2,TRBV20-1,TRBJ2-1,TGCAGTGCTAGAGAAATGGGCTCGGCGGGAGGGCCAAATGAGCAGTTCTTC,CSAREMGSAGGPNEQFF
many,-,TRBV28,TRBJ1-3,TGTGCCAGCAGTGGGGACATCTCTGGAAACACCATATATTTT,CASSGDISGNTIYF
many,-,TRBV11-2,TRBJ1-1,TGTGCCAGCAGCCCCTACGTGTCAGGGGAAACTGAAGCTTTCTTT,CASSPYVSGETEAFF
-,TRBD2,TRBV4-1,TRBJ2-7,TGCGCCAGCAGCCAAGGACTAGCGGGAGGGTACGCCTACGAGCAGTACTTC,CASSQGLAGGYAYEQYF
few,-,TRBV6-1,TRBJ2-2,TGTGCCACCCCGCGTGGCACCGGGGAGCTGTTTTTT,CATPRGTGELFF
-,-,TRBV30,TRBJ1-5,TGTGCCTGGAGTATGAATCCCTATAGCAATCAGCCCCAGCATTTT,CAWSMNPYSNQPQHF
few,TRBD1,TRBV10-3,TRBJ2-2,TGTGCCATCAGTGTAACAGGGGGCACCGGGGAGCTGTTTTTT,CAISVTGGTGELFF
-,-,TRBV30,TRBJ1-2,TGTGCCTGTAAAAAACAAGGGGCCTATGGCTACACCTTC,CACKKQGAYGYTF
few,-,TRBV2,TRBJ2-7,TGTGCCAGCTCGGACACCTCCTGCGAGCAGTACTTC,CASSDTSCEQYF
-,-,TRBV5-1,TRBJ2-1,TGCGCCAGCAGCTTGTCTGGTCTTTCCTACAATGAGCAGTTCTTC,CASSLSGLSYNEQFF
many,TRBD1,TRBV30,TRBJ2-7,TGTGCCTGGAGTTTCGACGGGACAGGGGGGACAGGGTCCTACGAGCAGTACTTC,CAWSFDGTGGTGSYEQYF